A selection of T cell receptor beta chains follows, all from one sample in a study of blood T cell repertoires in COVID-19. Profiled with immunoSEQ multiplex PCR; TCRdb holds only in-frame clones, not every one. The sample has 48,000 or so clones, 70% to 90% seen once. The sequenced material came from peripheral blood. The receptors were sampled from an older woman with acute or convalescent COVID-19. Each CDR3 is given with its conserved first and last residue. The D gene is left open where the match is weak. Clone size is shown for a subset of rows, as once, few, many or a class of expanded clone.

-,TRBV11-3,-,TRBJ2-2,CASSLGASTGELFF,TGTGCCAGCTCCCTAGGGGCTTCAACCGGGGAGCTGTTTTTT
-,TRBV7-9,TRBD1,TRBJ1-2,CASSLRGSGGEEGYTF,TGTGCCAGCAGTTTACGCGGTTCAGGGGGAGAGGAAGGCTACACCTTC
-,TRBV5-4,TRBD1,TRBJ2-2,CASSLEGAVTGELFF,TGTGCCAGCAGCTTGGAGGGGGCAGTCACCGGGGAGCTGTTTTTT
-,TRBV5-6,TRBD2,TRBJ2-5,CASSLGLAAIQETQYF,TGTGCCAGCAGCCTAGGACTAGCGGCCATCCAAGAGACCCAGTACTTC
-,TRBV27,-,TRBJ2-7,CASSLSFRGRAFEQYF,TGTGCCAGCAGTTTATCGTTTAGGGGGAGGGCCTTCGAGCAGTACTTC
-,TRBV3-1/TRBV3-2,-,TRBJ2-5,CASSQGPVGGETQYF,TGTGCCAGCAGCCAAGGCCCCGTGGGAGGAGAGACCCAGTACTTC
-,TRBV6-1,TRBD2,TRBJ2-7,CASSESGGRGHEQYF,TGTGCCAGCAGTGAAAGCGGGGGCCGAGGGCACGAGCAGTACTTC
-,TRBV5-1,-,TRBJ1-2,CASSWAGDINYGYTF,TGCGCCAGCAGCTGGGCCGGGGACATTAACTATGGCTACACCTTC
-,TRBV19,TRBD2,TRBJ2-2,CASSPGGYSGELFF,TGTGCCAGTAGCCCGGGGGGTTACTCGGGGGAGCTGTTTTTT
-,TRBV5-6,-,TRBJ1-5,CASSQGTGFNQPQHF,TGTGCCAGCAGCCAAGGGACTGGATTCAATCAGCCCCAGCATTTT
once,TRBV6-6,TRBD1,TRBJ1-1,CASSFRGSTEAFF,TGTGCCAGCAGTTTCAGGGGGAGCACTGAAGCTTTCTTT
-,TRBV11-3,-,TRBJ2-7,CASSLGIAMPYEQYF,TGTGCCAGCAGCTTAGGTATAGCTATGCCGTACGAGCAGTACTTC
-,TRBV19,TRBD1,TRBJ1-2,CASSLGQDLGGYTF,TGTGCCAGTAGCCTGGGACAGGACCTCGGGGGCTACACCTTC
-,TRBV7-8,TRBD2,TRBJ2-3,CASSRGGGIADTQYF,TGTGCCAGCAGCCGTGGGGGAGGGATAGCAGATACGCAGTATTTT
-,TRBV7-6,-,TRBJ2-5,CASSRIKNRDTQETQYF,TGTGCCAGCAGCCGTATTAAAAACCGGGACACACAAGAGACCCAGTACTTC
-,TRBV6-5,TRBD2,TRBJ2-2,CASSYRILAGTGELFF,TGTGCCAGCAGTTACCGTATACTAGCGGGAACCGGGGAGCTGTTTTTT
-,TRBV10-3,-,TRBJ2-2,CAAGPEGAAGELFF,TGTGCCGCCGGTCCTGAGGGAGCGGCCGGGGAGCTGTTTTTT
-,TRBV27,-,TRBJ2-3,CASSPLGDTQYF,TGTGCCAGCAGCCCCCTAGGAGATACGCAGTATTTT
-,TRBV3-1/TRBV3-2,TRBD2,TRBJ2-1,CASSQDFGTSGRGSLF,TGTGCCAGCAGCCAAGATTTCGGGACTAGCGGCAGAGGGAGCCTCTTC
-,TRBV6-2/TRBV6-3,TRBD2,TRBJ2-7,CASSGRAGEDEQYF,TGTGCCAGCAGTGGTCGAGCGGGGGAGGATGAGCAGTACTTC
-,TRBV7-6,-,TRBJ2-1,CASSLARLGNEQFF,TGTGCCAGCAGCTTAGCTCGGCTAGGTAATGAGCAGTTCTTC
-,TRBV3-1/TRBV3-2,TRBD2,TRBJ2-3,CASSYGTSGSADTQYF,TGTGCCAGCAGCTATGGGACTAGCGGGAGTGCAGATACGCAGTATTTT
-,TRBV6-5,-,TRBJ1-6,CASSKGLRSPLHF,TGTGCCAGCAGCAAGGGGCTTCGATCACCCCTCCACTTT
-,TRBV6-5,-,TRBJ2-5,CASSLQRTQYF,TGTGCCAGCAGTCTACAGAGGACCCAGTACTTC
-,TRBV3-1/TRBV3-2,TRBD2,TRBJ2-1,CASSQEVLAGEYNEQFF,TGTGCCAGCAGCCAAGAAGTACTAGCGGGGGAATACAATGAGCAGTTCTTC
-,TRBV29-1,TRBD1,TRBJ1-1,CSLRDRGQEAFF,TGCAGCCTTCGGGACAGGGGGCAGGAAGCTTTCTTT
-,TRBV19,-,TRBJ1-1,CASSMSPVEAFF,TGTGCCAGTAGTATGTCCCCAGTAGAAGCTTTCTTT
-,TRBV7-2,TRBD2,TRBJ2-1,CASSFRRTSPYNEQFF,TGTGCCAGCAGCTTTCGAAGGACTAGCCCCTACAATGAGCAGTTCTTC
-,TRBV5-4,-,TRBJ2-3,CASNNPERADTQYF,TGTGCCAGCAACAACCCGGAGAGAGCAGATACGCAGTATTTT
once,TRBV30,-,TRBJ2-7,CAWTGNSYEQYF,TGTGCCTGGACGGGGAACTCCTACGAGCAGTACTTC
-,TRBV5-4,-,TRBJ2-5,CASSWDIGETQYF,TGTGCCAGCAGTTGGGACATCGGAGAGACCCAGTACTTC
-,TRBV7-9,-,TRBJ2-2,CASSLDRNTGELFF,TGTGCCAGCAGCTTAGACAGGAACACCGGGGAGCTGTTTTTT
few,TRBV9,TRBD2,TRBJ2-1,CASSVGAGGATYNEQFF,TGTGCCAGCAGCGTAGGCGCGGGGGGGGCCACCTACAATGAGCAGTTCTTC
-,TRBV2,TRBD1,TRBJ2-1,CASRTGGHEQFF,TGTGCCAGCAGAACAGGGGGCCATGAGCAGTTCTTC
-,TRBV19,-,TRBJ2-1,CASSISGEQFF,TGTGCCAGTAGTATATCCGGTGAGCAGTTCTTC
-,TRBV18,-,TRBJ2-2,CASLNTGELFF,TGTGCCAGCCTTAACACCGGGGAGCTGTTTTTT
-,TRBV18,-,TRBJ1-5,CASSPGVGANQPQHF,TGTGCCAGCTCACCCGGAGTTGGGGCTAATCAGCCCCAGCATTTT
-,TRBV7-3,-,TRBJ2-7,CASSLRLDGYEQYF,TGTGCCAGCAGCTTAAGGCTAGATGGGTACGAGCAGTACTTC
once,TRBV9,TRBD1,TRBJ1-1,CASSAGGTGVVHEAFF,TGTGCCAGCAGCGCGGGAGGGACAGGGGTCGTACATGAAGCTTTCTTT
-,TRBV4-2,TRBD2,TRBJ2-3,CASTHVRGLAGERTYTQYF,TGTGCCAGCACCCACGTTCGGGGACTAGCGGGGGAACGCACATATACGCAGTATTTT
few,TRBV9,-,TRBJ1-3,CASSVGWLANTIYF,TGTGCCAGCAGCGTAGGTTGGTTAGCAAACACCATATATTTT
-,TRBV6-2/TRBV6-3,TRBD1,TRBJ1-5,CASSRQGSNQPQHF,TGTGCCAGCAGTCGACAGGGCAGCAATCAGCCCCAGCATTTT
-,TRBV18,-,TRBJ2-7,CASSPPGFPYEQYF,TGTGCCAGCTCACCTCCCGGGTTCCCCTACGAGCAGTACTTC
-,TRBV3-1/TRBV3-2,TRBD2,TRBJ2-1,CASSPRTSGMNEQFF,TGTGCCAGCAGCCCCCGGACTAGCGGGATGAATGAGCAGTTCTTC
-,TRBV20-1,-,TRBJ2-1,CSARRGNEQFF,TGCAGTGCTAGAAGGGGCAATGAGCAGTTCTTC
few,TRBV9,-,TRBJ2-3,CASSVGATGTDTQYF,TGTGCCAGCAGCGTTGGGGCCACAGGCACAGATACGCAGTATTTT
-,TRBV19,TRBD2,TRBJ2-1,CASTLSGSHYNEQFF,TGTGCCAGTACCCTAAGCGGGAGCCACTACAATGAGCAGTTCTTC
-,TRBV9,TRBD1,TRBJ2-1,CASSVGQGVIDEQFF,TGTGCCAGCAGCGTAGGTCAGGGGGTTATCGATGAGCAGTTCTTC
-,TRBV13,-,TRBJ2-2,CANQEPTGELFF,TGTGCCAACCAGGAACCCACCGGGGAGCTGTTTTTT
-,TRBV7-8,TRBD1,TRBJ2-7,CASSLLPATGFHEQYF,TGTGCCAGCAGCTTACTACCCGCGACAGGGTTCCACGAGCAGTACTTC